This T cell receptor (beta chain) is drawn from a study of blood T cell repertoires in COVID-19. Turning to the study itself: Samples came from the United States, Italy and Spain, spanning acute and convalescent COVID-19. In each case, the material was cDNA or gDNA derived from T cells, B-cell-depleted T cells, or PBMCs.

Participant age was roughly 18 to 95 years, and participants resided in roughly 25 US areas. The study assigned cohorts using participant-reported clinical history. The repertoire was sequenced with immunoSEQ multiplex PCR; TCRdb's copy has only in-frame clones and lacks some. The sample yields some 250,000 clones, 91% seen once. The CDR3 covers 15 residues. V lost 5 bases and J lost 1, with 11 bases in between. Germline V gene data show CDR1 as SGHAT and CDR2 as FQNNGV. The sequencing sample was made of PBMCs or T cells enriched from blood (not recorded which). The TCR sequence derives from a human donor in a cohort exposed to, infected with or recovered from COVID-19 (not recorded which). The donor label of this sample is uncertain. The chain links TRBV11-2 to TRBJ1-4, with D perhaps TRBD1 (6 bases). CDR3 region: CASSALQGTNEKLFF. The CDR3 bases are TGTGCCAGCAGCGCCCTACAGGGAACTAATGAAAAACTGTTTTTT. The whole variable domain, filled in from reference TRBV11-2 and TRBJ1-4, reads EAGVAQSPRYKIIEKRQSVAFWCNPISGHATLYWYQQILGQGPKLLIQFQNNGVVDDSQLPKDRFSAERLKGVDSTLKIQPAKLEDSAVYLCASSALQGTNEKLFFGSGTQLSVL.